The rows below give T cell receptor beta chains drawn from one sample of a study of regulatory T cells in long-lasting Graves disease. TCRdb re-derived calls from the multiplex PCR reads in MiXCR, one entry per CDR3 protein. The sample lists over 650,000 distinct CDR3 sequences; 25% to 35% were seen once. The sample in question was peripheral blood mononuclear cells (PBMCs), obtained when the disease was refractory, from a patient treated with antithyroid drugs. These TCRs come from a female donor with Graves disease. CDR3s include the opening cysteine and the closing phenylalanine or tryptophan. A D gene is named only where the DNA matches it firmly. Only part of the rows carry a size: once, few, many, or a class if the clone is expanded.

>TRBJ2-2|TRBV7-9|.|.
TGTGCCAGCAGCGCCGGGTTGTGGGCCGGGGAGCTGTTTTTT
CASSAGLWAGELFF
>TRBJ1-5|TRBV5-1|.|.
TGCGCCAGCAGCAAGGACAGTAGCAATCAGCCCCAGCATTTT
CASSKDSSNQPQHF
>TRBJ1-2|TRBV11-3|TRBD1|.
TGTGCCAGCAGCTACGCGGACAGGGGGCTAGGCTACACCTTC
CASSYADRGLGYTF
>TRBJ1-4|TRBV12-3/TRBV12-4|TRBD1|.
TGTGCCAGCAGTGGGGACAGCCCAACTAATGAAAAACTGTTTTTT
CASSGDSPTNEKLFF
>TRBJ2-4|TRBV6-1|TRBD1|.
TGTGCCAGCAGTGACGGGACCGGGACAGGGGGCACCCAGGCCAAAAACATTCAGTACTTC
CASSDGTGTGGTQAKNIQYF
>TRBJ1-1|TRBV27|TRBD1|.
TGTGCCTGCAGTGAGGACAGGGACACTGAAGCTTTCTTT
CACSEDRDTEAFF
>TRBJ2-5|TRBV12-3/TRBV12-4|.|many
TGTGCCAGCAGCCCCACTAGACAGACCCAGTACTTC
CASSPTRQTQYF
>TRBJ1-1|TRBV7-2|.|.
TGTGCCAGCAGCTTAATGGGCGGCCATGAAGCTTTCTTT
CASSLMGGHEAFF
>TRBJ2-7|TRBV28|TRBD1|few
TGTGCCAGCAGCTCCCCGGGACAGGTGTACGAGCAGTACTTC
CASSSPGQVYEQYF
>TRBJ2-2|TRBV30|.|.
TGTGCCTGGAAAGCCCCCACCGGGGAGCTGTTTTTT
CAWKAPTGELFF